The 15 T cell receptor beta chains reported below all come from one sample, sequenced in a study of Ad26.COV2.S vaccination and SARS-CoV-2 variants. Using immunoSEQ multiplex PCR, the repertoire was profiled, and TCRdb retains in-frame clones only, with some absent. The repertoire consists of some 460,000 clones, with 89% occurring once and the leading ten covering over 1.5%. Indicated treatment: about 20 received Ad26.COV2.S at low or high dose, single or two shots; several received placebo; per-sample allocation not given. Specimen acquisition occurred on day 63 following the initial vaccine or placebo injection. Sequencing used peripheral blood, obtained in a trial of Ad26.COV2.S vaccine versus placebo. The receptors were gathered from a person aged 18 to 59 who received the Ad26.COV2.S COVID-19 vaccine or a placebo.

This CDR3 reads CSVLQLAGVRYEQFF. The CDR3, as DNA: TGCAGCGTCCTTCAACTAGCGGGAGTAAGGTATGAGCAGTTCTTC. The rearrangement links TRBV29-1 to TRBJ2-1, with 11 bases aligning to TRBD2. The CDR3 loop spans 15 amino acids. V was clipped by 6 bases and J by 8 bases; unmatched bases: 12. Germline assignment: CDR1 SQVTM and CDR2 ANQGSEA.

The DNA for the CDR3 is TGTGCCAGCAGCGGAAAGATGGGGACAGATACGCAGTATTTT. Translation gives CASSGKMGTDTQYF. V usage is TRBV9 and J usage is TRBJ2-3; D uncertain. The CDR3 extends over 14 amino acids. The V gene's germline CDR1 is SGDLS and CDR2 YYNGEE. V was shortened by 3 bases and J by 3 bases, with 11 bases between the two germline ends.

The chain recombines TRBV2 with TRBJ2-1, with D uncertain. Per the germline V gene, CDR1 is SNHLY and CDR2 is FYNNEI. Trimming took off 3 bases at V and 10 bases at J, with 7 bases between the two ends. This CDR3 has 11 residues. Here the CDR3 reads CASSDLPEQFF. The CDR3 DNA is TGTGCCAGCAGTGACCTCCCGGAGCAGTTCTTC.

This clone was picked up one time. The chain employs TRBV9 and TRBJ2-1; 7 nucleotides line up with TRBD2. The V gene end was trimmed by 3 bases and the J gene end by 9 bases; junction bases not matched to a gene: 6. From germline, CDR1 is SGDLS and CDR2 YYNGEE. CDR3 length: 13 amino acids. The DNA of the CDR3 is TGTGCCAGCAGCGCGGGTGGGGAGGGTGAGCAGTTCTTC. This sequence encodes CASSAGGEGEQFF.

CDR3 nucleotide sequence: TGTGCCAGCGTCCGGTCGGCAAGTCATAGCAATCAGCCCCAGCATTTT. It specifies CASVRSASHSNQPQHF. V gene TRBV28 combines with J gene TRBJ1-5; D unresolved. In germline, CDR1 is MDHEN, CDR2 SYDVKM. The CDR3 extends over 16 amino acids. Trimming took off 8 bases at V and 0 bases at J, with 17 bases between the two ends.

This chain joins TRBV19 and TRBJ2-1, with 7 bases fitting TRBD2. V shed 3 bases and J 0 bases; nucleotides not matched to a gene: 11. The CDR3 totals 18 residues. Germline CDR1 and CDR2: LNHDA and SQIVND (reference sequence). CDR3 sequence reads: CASSISLAGAISYNEQFF. The CDR3 nucleotides are TGTGCCAGTAGTATCAGTCTGGCGGGAGCGATCTCCTACAATGAGCAGTTCTTC.

This clone occurred once. The V gene is TRBV3-1 (or the pseudogene TRBV3-2), the J gene TRBJ1-6; possibly TRBD1 for D (5 bases). CDR1 LGHDT and CDR2 YNNKEL come from the germline V gene (reference sequence). The CDR3 length is 16 residues. V lost 1 base to trimming and J lost 9 bases, with 16 bases between them. For the CDR3, the DNA is TGTGCCAGCAGCCAAGGTCAGCAGGGATCGGGTTCACCCCTCCACTTT. Its translation is CASSQGQQGSGSPLHF.

This sequence joins TRBV11-2 and TRBJ2-5; 10 nucleotides align to TRBD1. V shed 1 base, J shed 4 bases, and the junction held 6 bases outside the gene matches. There are 16 residues in the CDR3. CDR1 is SGHAT, CDR2 FQNNGV, per germline. CDR3 loop: CASSLGQGARVETQYF. In nucleotides, the CDR3 is TGTGCCAGCAGCTTAGGACAGGGGGCCCGGGTAGAGACCCAGTACTTC.

This chain connects TRBV7-9 to TRBJ2-2; D gene unclear. The germline gives CDR1 SEHNR, CDR2 FQNEAQ (reference sequence). V was clipped by 5 bases and J by 4 bases, with 14 bases between them. The CDR3 is made up of 15 amino acids. Here the CDR3 reads CASSHIAPGTGELFF. The CDR3 nucleotides read TGTGCCAGCAGCCACATCGCCCCGGGCACCGGGGAGCTGTTTTTT.

The DNA of the CDR3 is TGTGCCAGCACCCATGGGTTCGGGGAGCTGTTTTTT. This gives the protein CASTHGFGELFF. The rearrangement joins TRBV3-1 (or the pseudogene TRBV3-2) to TRBJ2-2; D remains ambiguous. This CDR3 has 12 amino acids. Germline CDR1 is LGHDT and CDR2 is YNNKEL (reference sequence). V lost 7 bases and J 7 bases, leaving 10 bases between the germline ends.

The chain combines TRBV27 with TRBJ2-3; 10 nucleotides agree with TRBD2. Germline values: CDR1 MNHEY, CDR2 SMNVEV (reference sequence). This CDR3 is built from 17 residues. Trimming removed 5 bases from V and 2 bases from J; junction bases left unmatched: 10. The CDR3 reads CASSPGVAGGPTDTQYF. CDR3 nucleotide sequence: TGTGCCAGCAGTCCTGGGGTAGCGGGGGGCCCCACAGATACGCAGTATTTT.

The chain uses TRBV3-1 (or the pseudogene TRBV3-2) and TRBJ2-7; 8 nucleotides line up with TRBD1. V was pared by 2 bases and J by 2 bases, with 2 bases of the junction left unmatched. Per the germline V gene, CDR1 is LGHDT and CDR2 is YNNKEL (reference sequence). The CDR3 sequence is 14 residues long. CDR3 amino acids: CASSQQGAAYEQYF. DNA of the CDR3: TGTGCCAGCAGCCAACAGGGGGCCGCCTACGAGCAGTACTTC.

This sequence joins TRBV2 and TRBJ1-6, with 8 bases fitting TRBD1. The trim removed 2 bases at V and 9 bases at J, leaving 9 bases unmatched. Germline lookup yields CDR1 SNHLY and CDR2 FYNNEI. The CDR3 totals 16 residues. The CDR3 DNA sequence: TGTGCCAGCAGTGAACACCCGGGACAGGTTTTTTCACCCCTCCACTTT. Its translation: CASSEHPGQVFSPLHF.

The chain is built from TRBV28 and TRBJ1-2, with D possibly TRBD1 on 6 matching bases. The CDR3 contains 12 residues. Germline V gene data show CDR1 as MDHEN and CDR2 as SYDVKM. V lost 5 bases and J 8 bases, leaving 12 bases between the germline ends. The CDR3 loop is CASSQQGAGYTF. The CDR3 DNA sequence: TGTGCCAGCAGTCAACAGGGCGCGGGCTACACCTTC.

This clone was seen a handful of times. The V gene is TRBV2, the J gene TRBJ1-1; D perhaps matches TRBD1 (5 bases). Deletions cut 4 bases from V and 1 base from J, with 7 bases between. The CDR3 totals 13 residues. Germline CDR1 is SNHLY and CDR2 is FYNNEI. This CDR3 reads CASSGQWNTEAFF. In DNA form, the CDR3 reads TGTGCCAGCAGTGGACAGTGGAACACTGAAGCTTTCTTT.